This TCR beta chain was profiled in a study of early T cells in non-severe SARS-CoV-2 infection. Study at large: The authors sequenced bulk RNA from unsorted whole blood, leaving chains unpaired. Study-level findings and limits: VDJdb-based matching was biased toward anti-spike CD8 responses and missed private and CD4 specificities.

The TCR library protocol attached unique molecular identifiers to the individual cDNA molecules. TCRdb analysed the 5' RACE reads with MiXCR anew, one entry per CDR3 protein. Of 30,000 to 35,000 distinct CDR3 sequences listed, 5.7% are singletons. In regard to this clonotype: Its antigen is as yet unknown.

With 4 bases removed from V and 10 bases from J, the gap between germline ends came to 20 bases. The CDR3 covers 15 residues. Germline assignment: CDR1 DFQATT and CDR2 SNEGSKA (reference sequence). Sequencing was performed on whole blood. The chain carries TRBV20-1 and TRBJ2-6, with D possibly called TRBD1 or TRBD2 (5 bases each). The sequence came from an adult who was a healthcare worker with PCR-confirmed SARS-CoV-2 infection or an uninfected control (not recorded which). The DNA of the CDR3 is TGCAGTGCTACATTCGGGGCCCAGGCCCCTAACGTCCTGACTTTC. This encodes CSATFGAQAPNVLTF.